The present T cell receptor (beta chain) was sequenced within a study of spatial heterogeneity in lung cancer. The sample's time point: blood at routine non-recurrence follow-up after resection. Whole RNA came from tumor, nontumor lung or frozen PBMC and was sequenced without being sorted. Carried by each TCR cDNA molecule was a unique molecular identifier. TCRdb fed the 5' RACE reads into MiXCR, producing one record per CDR3 protein. The sample contains approximately 100,000 distinct CDR3 sequences, approximately 19% of which appear only once. Whole-study results and caveats: At resection, ubiquitous expanded tumor TCRs appeared in blood more than at follow-up.

The table lists this clonotype with a count of one. What it binds is unknown. Looked up from germline, CDR1 is LGHNA and CDR2 is YNFKEQ. The CDR3 length is 15 residues. Between the trimmed V and J ends, which lost 4 bases and 1 base, there was a span of 14 bases. This clonotype originated in a male donor with early-stage non-small cell lung cancer. The chain combines TRBV4-2 with TRBJ2-7, with D possibly matching TRBD2 (5 bases). The specimen comprised PBMCs, sampled at follow-up. The CDR3 DNA reads TGTGCCAGCAGCCGAAATGTGGGAGTATCCTACGAGCAGTACTTC. It yields the protein CASSRNVGVSYEQYF.